What follows describes a single TCR beta chain. Its antigen is as yet unknown. This entry belongs to a study of vaccination effects on CD4 cells after COVID-19. The wider study: The cohort was immunized with two doses of either the BNT162b2 or mRNA-1273 vaccine.

ViraFEST assay sequencing came after antigen-specific CD4+ T cells were expanded with viral peptide pools. At the end of 9 to 11 days of culture, CD4+ T cells were isolated. Negative nucleocapsid antibody tests before and after vaccination confirmed no previous SARS-CoV-2 infection. Profiled with immunoSEQ multiplex PCR; TCRdb holds only in-frame clones, not every one. The sample includes some 11,000 clones, roughly 70% of them seen just once. J lost 9 bases, V lost 1 base, and 9 bases had no gene match. This CDR3 is 16 amino acids long. The germline V gene encodes CDR1 KGHSH and CDR2 LQKENI. The TCR was taken from a human donor who received a COVID-19 vaccine. The rearrangement uses TRBV18 and TRBJ1-6, with 7 bases fitting TRBD1. Source: CD4+ T cells from PBMCs cultured with HCoV-229E spike peptides, taken before COVID-19 vaccination. CDR3 coding DNA: TGTGCCAGCTCACCACACAGGGGAGCGTCGGGTTCACCCCTCCACTTT. This codes for CASSPHRGASGSPLHF. Using reference TRBV18 and TRBJ1-6 for the parts outside the CDR3, the full variable domain is NAGVMQNPRHLVRRRGQEARLRCSPMKGHSHVYWYRQLPEEGLKFMVYLQKENIIDESGMPKERFSAEFPKEGPSILRIQQVVRGDSAAYFCASSPHRGASGSPLHFGNGTRLTVT.